Presented here are 10 T cell receptor beta chains from one specimen sequenced in a study of identical twins. A single record per CDR3 protein comes from TCRdb applying MiXCR to the 5' RACE reads. Of hundreds of thousands of distinct CDR3 sequences listed, 6.1% are singletons. The sequenced material came from naive T cells sorted from blood. The receptors stem from a man younger than 35 in good health.

This clonotype was counted at least ten times. The rearrangement joins TRBV7-8 to TRBJ2-3; TRBD2 aligns across 14 bases. The CDR3 totals 15 residues. Germline V gene data show CDR1 as SGHVS and CDR2 as FQNEAQ. The trim removed 5 bases at V and 7 bases at J, leaving 5 bases unmatched. The CDR3 sequence is CASSPRTSGRYTQYF. The CDR3 nucleotides are TGTGCCAGCAGCCCTCGGACTAGCGGGAGGTATACGCAGTATTTT.

This clonotype came up a few times. The CDR3 here is CASSLSPSRTNSPLHF. The CDR3 DNA follows: TGTGCCAGCAGCTTATCACCCAGCAGGACGAATTCACCCCTCCACTTT. This chain joins TRBV11-2 and TRBJ1-6, with D unresolved. V lost 2 bases and J 7 bases, leaving 15 bases between the germline ends. Germline assignment: CDR1 SGHAT and CDR2 FQNNGV. CDR3 length: 16 residues. Drawing the rest from reference TRBV11-2 and TRBJ1-6, the complete variable domain is EAGVAQSPRYKIIEKRQSVAFWCNPISGHATLYWYQQILGQGPKLLIQFQNNGVVDDSQLPKDRFSAERLKGVDSTLKIQPAKLEDSAVYLCASSLSPSRTNSPLHFGNGTRLTVT.

This clonotype has a count of ten or more. The chain has TRBV11-1 and TRBJ1-1; D not resolved. The length of the CDR3 is 15 residues. Germline CDR1 reads SGHAT; CDR2 reads FQDESV (reference sequence). V lost 2 bases, J lost 2 bases, and 12 bases lay in between. The CDR3 spells CASSLHSMLNTEAFF. The CDR3 nucleotides read TGTGCCAGCAGCTTACATTCTATGCTCAACACTGAAGCTTTCTTT.

This clonotype was seen repeatedly, ten times or more. The DNA of the CDR3 is TGCGCCAGCAGCGTCGAGACAGGGTTCGGCACCGGGGAGCTGTTTTTT. Translated, it gives CASSVETGFGTGELFF. The chain couples TRBV5-1 to TRBJ2-2; TRBD1 matches 7 bases. Germline-derived CDR1 and CDR2 are SGHRS and YFSETQ. The CDR3 is 16 amino acids. V was pared by 4 bases and J by 4 bases, with 10 bases of the junction left unmatched.

At least ten counts were recorded for this clonotype. This sequence joins TRBV6-5 and TRBJ2-6, with TRBD2 matching 8 bases. The trim removed 2 bases at V and 0 bases at J, leaving 3 bases unmatched. Germline V gene sequence: CDR1 MNHEY, CDR2 SVGAGI. This CDR3 contains 17 residues. The DNA for the CDR3 is TGTGCCAGCAGTTACGGGACTAGGTCCTCTGGGGCCAACGTCCTGACTTTC. Residues: CASSYGTRSSGANVLTF.

V is TRBV7-9 and J is TRBJ2-3; possibly TRBD2 for D (6 bases). The germline CDR1 and CDR2 sequences are SEHNR and FQNEAQ (reference sequence). V was clipped by 7 bases and J by 0 bases, with 20 bases between them. The CDR3 length is 17 residues. The CDR3 sequence is CASTHHLARTSTDTQYF. CDR3 nucleotide sequence: TGTGCCAGCACCCACCACCTAGCGAGGACTAGCACAGATACGCAGTATTTT.

This clonotype was seen at least ten times. The V call is TRBV12-3 or TRBV12-4, the J call TRBJ2-7; possibly TRBD1 for D (5 bases). This CDR3 has 14 residues. Trimming stripped 0 bases from V and 7 bases from J, with 13 bases between. The CDR3 DNA reads as TGTGCCAGCAGTTTAGCGCAGGGCGTTAGGGAGCAGTACTTC. Protein product: CASSLAQGVREQYF.

A few counts support this clonotype. The V and J genes are TRBV27 and TRBJ1-5; D may be TRBD1 (6 bases). Trimming pared 6 bases from V and 3 bases from J, leaving 12 bases between. Germline V gene data show CDR1 as MNHEY and CDR2 as SMNVEV (reference sequence). This CDR3 is built from 14 residues. The CDR3 DNA reads TGTGCCAGCAGGGATGGACAGCCCAATCAGCCCCAGCATTTT. Encoded protein: CASRDGQPNQPQHF.

This clonotype was observed a handful of times. The chain is built from TRBV28 and TRBJ2-1, with 14 bases identical to TRBD2. V was pared by 7 bases and J by 12 bases, with 5 bases of the junction left unmatched. CDR3 length equals 13 residues. Germline CDR1 MDHEN, CDR2 SYDVKM. CDR3 coding DNA: TGTGCCAGCAAAGGACTAGCGGGAGGATTGCAGTTCTTC. This encodes CASKGLAGGLQFF.

This chain links TRBV18 with TRBJ2-7; D is perhaps TRBD1 (6 bases). This CDR3 is built from 14 residues. V gave up 3 bases and J gave up 7 bases, with 16 bases separating them. Germline V gene lookup returns CDR1 KGHSH and CDR2 LQKENI. Here the CDR3 reads CASSPVSWGREQYF. The CDR3 bases are TGTGCCAGCTCACCGGTTTCTTGGGGGCGGGAGCAGTACTTC.